The 30 T cell receptor beta chains presented below share a single source sample, sequenced in a study of T cell responses to AZD1222 COVID-19 vaccine (dated by TCRdb to about 2021). Library preparation was by the immunoSEQ multiplex PCR assay. Held by TCRdb, this immuneACCESS table contains in-frame sequences only and omits some clones. Under half of the omission traces to an unresolved V gene where checked; the cause of the rest is unknown. The sample table records 150,000 to 200,000 clones; approximately 91% of these occur just once. 1.5% to 2% of the sample is in the top ten clones. The meaning of the sample's time point label: baseline before first vaccination. Material: peripheral blood, obtained on day 0 of AZD1222 vaccination. These receptors came from an adult in good health.

The V call is TRBV3-1 (or the pseudogene TRBV3-2), the J call TRBJ2-5; 9 positions agree with TRBD1. This CDR3 contains 15 residues. Losses at the gene ends were 2 bases for V and 5 bases for J; bases not matched to a gene: 6. From germline, CDR1 is LGHDT and CDR2 YNNKEL (reference sequence). CDR3 sequence: CASSQNPGQGETQYF. As DNA, the CDR3 is TGTGCCAGCAGCCAAAACCCGGGACAGGGTGAGACCCAGTACTTC.

The V gene is TRBV30, the J gene TRBJ2-3; D is unresolved. Germline values: CDR1 GTSNPN, CDR2 SVGIG (reference sequence). This CDR3 contains 10 residues. V was shortened by 8 bases and J by 7 bases, with 10 bases between the two germline ends. The CDR3 sequence: CAAMWNTQYF. The CDR3 coding sequence is TGTGCCGCAATGTGGAATACGCAGTATTTT.

V is TRBV28 and J is TRBJ2-7; D possibly uses TRBD1 or TRBD2 (5 bases each). Germline V gene data show CDR1 as MDHEN and CDR2 as SYDVKM. The CDR3 is 14 residues long. V was trimmed by 6 bases and J by 2 bases, leaving 14 bases between them. This chain's CDR3 is CASRGTALPYEQYV. In DNA, the CDR3 is TGTGCCAGCAGGGGGACGGCCTTACCCTACGAGCAGTACGTC.

The table lists this clone with a count of one. CDR3 residues: CAWSVPKGNAFF. CDR3 bases: TGTGCCTGGAGTGTACCGAAAGGGAACGCTTTCTTT. This chain connects TRBV30 to TRBJ1-1, with D unresolved. V lost 0 bases and J lost 11, with 13 bases in between. Looked up from germline, CDR1 is GTSNPN and CDR2 is SVGIG (reference sequence). CDR3 length: 12 amino acids.

Only one count was recorded for this clone. The chain recombines TRBV30 with TRBJ1-4, with TRBD1 as a possible D gene (5 bases). V lost 7 bases and J 6 bases, leaving 9 bases between the germline ends. The CDR3 totals 11 residues. The germline V gene has CDR1 GTSNPN and CDR2 SVGIG (reference sequence). In DNA, the CDR3 is TGTGCCTTGGGGGATTATGAAAAACTGTTTTTT. This gives the protein CALGDYEKLFF. Supplemented by reference TRBV30 and TRBJ1-4, the full variable domain reads SQTIHQWPATLVQPVGSPLSLECTVEGTSNPNLYWYRQAAGRGLQLLFYSVGIGQISSEVPQNLSASRPQDRQFILSSKKLLLSDSGFYLCALGDYEKLFFGSGTQLSVL.

The gene calls are TRBV3-1 (or the pseudogene TRBV3-2) and TRBJ1-1; TRBD1 might be the D (5 bases). Germline V lookup: CDR1 LGHDT, CDR2 YNNKEL (reference sequence). The CDR3 contains 16 residues. V was cut by 1 base and J by 4 bases, with 16 bases left in between. CDR3 sequence reads: CASSQGPYRDPTEAFF. The DNA of the CDR3 is TGTGCCAGCAGCCAAGGACCTTACCGGGACCCCACTGAAGCTTTCTTT.

The rearrangement links TRBV30 to TRBJ2-5; D is uncertain. V was clipped by 3 bases and J by 0 bases, with 5 bases between them. Germline V lookup: CDR1 GTSNPN, CDR2 SVGIG (reference sequence). The CDR3 is made up of 12 amino acids. CDR3 coding DNA: TGTGCCTGGAGGCCGGACCAAGAGACCCAGTACTTC. Translated: CAWRPDQETQYF.

In regard to this clone: The sample has other DNA sequences that encode this CDR3 too. This chain connects TRBV10-1 to TRBJ1-3, with D unclear. CDR1 and CDR2 (germline): WNHNN, SYGVQD (reference sequence). Trimming pared 0 bases from V and 0 bases from J, leaving 6 bases between. The CDR3 runs to 15 residues. The DNA for the CDR3 is TGCGCCAGCAGTGAGTCGGGTAGCTCTGGAAACACCATATATTTT. This sequence encodes CASSESGSSGNTIYF.

The gene calls are TRBV18 and TRBJ2-5, with unresolved D. In germline, CDR1 is KGHSH, CDR2 LQKENI. The CDR3 spans 15 residues. V was trimmed by 0 bases and J by 4 bases, leaving 12 bases between them. CDR3 sequence reads: CASSPPAGLPETQYF. CDR3 DNA: TGTGCCAGCTCACCACCCGCCGGGCTCCCAGAGACCCAGTACTTC.

CDR3 nucleotides: TGTGCCAGCTCAGGAGACAAAGAGCCCCAGCATTTT. Translating it yields CASSGDKEPQHF. This sequence joins TRBV18 and TRBJ1-5; D gene uncertain. V shed 5 bases and J shed 8 bases, with 10 bases lying between them. The CDR3 consists of 12 residues. Per germline, CDR1 KGHSH and CDR2 LQKENI.

The J gene is TRBJ1-2, the V gene TRBV28; 9 bases map to TRBD1. The CDR3 has 17 residues. Per the germline V gene, CDR1 is MDHEN and CDR2 is SYDVKM. V shed 4 bases and J 0 bases; nucleotides not matched to a gene: 9. CDR3 in amino acids: CASSSVGQGRTNYGYTF. The CDR3 DNA reads as TGTGCCAGCAGTTCCGTCGGACAGGGGAGGACTAACTATGGCTACACCTTC.

The rearrangement links TRBV6-4 to TRBJ2-3; a possible D gene is TRBD1 (6 bases). Trimming shortened V by 4 bases and J by 5 bases, and 16 bases separated the two germline ends. Germline CDR1 reads MRHNA; CDR2 reads SNTAGT. The CDR3 has 15 residues. Here the CDR3 reads CASSAGTLRGDTQYF. CDR3 nucleotide sequence: TGTGCCAGCAGTGCCGGCACACTCAGGGGAGATACGCAGTATTTT.

This clone was counted a single time. The V gene is TRBV7-9, the J gene TRBJ2-5; the D gene is possibly TRBD2 (6 bases). V gave up 1 base and J gave up 2 bases, with 11 bases separating them. The CDR3 consists of 15 residues. CDR1 and CDR2 (germline): SEHNR, FQNEAQ (reference sequence). The CDR3 DNA follows: TGTGCCAGCAGCTTAGGGCCGGAGGGGCAAGAGACCCAGTACTTC. Translating gives CASSLGPEGQETQYF.

Only a few counts were recorded for this clone. V and J are TRBV15 and TRBJ2-5; no definite D call. This CDR3 is 13 amino acids long. Per the germline V gene, CDR1 is LNHNV and CDR2 is YYDKDF (reference sequence). Trimming took off 5 bases at V and 5 bases at J, with 12 bases between the two ends. The CDR3 protein is CATSPVLGETQYF. The DNA for the CDR3 is TGTGCCACCAGCCCCGTGCTAGGGGAGACCCAGTACTTC.

The chain combines TRBV28 with TRBJ1-2; TRBD1 matches at 10 bases. The V segment lost 9 bases and the J segment 3 bases; nucleotides outside the gene matches: 4. CDR3 length: 13 residues. CDR1 is MDHEN and CDR2 is SYDVKM in the germline V gene. This CDR3 reads CASSTGGHYGYTF. CDR3 DNA: TGTGCCAGTTCGACAGGGGGCCACTATGGCTACACCTTC.

The gene calls are TRBV10-3 and TRBJ2-6, with 12 bases matching TRBD1. Germline V lookup: CDR1 ENHRY, CDR2 SYGVKD. The trim removed 11 bases at V and 3 bases at J, leaving 11 bases unmatched. The CDR3 runs 17 residues. The CDR3 DNA reads as TGTGCCTTAGGGACGGGACAGGGGGCAGGTGGGGCCAACGTCCTGACTTTC. It is translated as CALGTGQGAGGANVLTF.

The gene calls are TRBV5-1 and TRBJ1-5; 10 positions agree with TRBD1. Per germline, CDR1 SGHRS and CDR2 YFSETQ. The V gene end was trimmed by 4 bases and the J gene end by 6 bases; junction bases not matched to a gene: 1. The CDR3 is 13 residues long. CDR3 loop: CASSRDRGQPQHF. CDR3 sequence (DNA): TGCGCCAGCAGCCGGGACAGGGGTCAGCCCCAGCATTTT.

The chain couples TRBV28 to TRBJ1-3; D remains ambiguous. V lost 4 bases to trimming and J lost 0 bases, with 7 bases between them. The V gene's germline CDR1 is MDHEN and CDR2 SYDVKM. CDR3 length: 14 amino acids. The CDR3 is CASSYKISGNTIYF. The CDR3 nucleotides are TGTGCCAGCAGTTACAAGATCTCTGGAAACACCATATATTTT.

This chain joins TRBV29-1 and TRBJ1-2; D remains ambiguous. Germline V CDR1 and CDR2: SQVTM, ANQGSEA. V was trimmed by 2 bases and J by 8 bases, leaving 15 bases between them. This CDR3 comprises 13 residues. The CDR3 reads CSVEMPGSGGYTF. The CDR3 DNA reads TGCAGCGTTGAAATGCCCGGATCGGGGGGCTACACCTTC.

This chain links TRBV4-1 with TRBJ1-1; 9 positions agree with TRBD1. V gave up 1 base and J gave up 3 bases; unmatched junction bases: 6. The germline CDR1 and CDR2 sequences are MGHRA and YSYEKL. CDR3 size: 16 residues. The CDR3 loop is CASSQGGQGFDTEAFF. The DNA for the CDR3 is TGCGCCAGCAGCCAAGGGGGACAGGGTTTCGACACTGAAGCTTTCTTT.

The chain recombines TRBV5-1 with TRBJ1-3, with a tentative D call TRBD1 (6 bases). This CDR3 has 16 amino acids. V was cut by 0 bases and J by 0 bases, with 10 bases left in between. The germline V gene encodes CDR1 SGHRS and CDR2 YFSETQ. CDR3 sequence (DNA): TGCGCCAGCAGCTTGGTACAGGGACTCTCTGGAAACACCATATATTTT. Its protein product is CASSLVQGLSGNTIYF.

The J gene is TRBJ1-2, the V gene TRBV6-1, with D tentatively TRBD1 (5 bases). This CDR3 region has 15 residues. The V end lost 2 bases, the J end lost 0 bases, and 10 bases lay between the germline ends. The germline CDR1 and CDR2 sequences are MNHNS and SASEGT. The CDR3 region is CASSEWGRSNYGYTF. Here the CDR3 DNA reads TGTGCCAGCAGTGAATGGGGGAGGTCTAACTATGGCTACACCTTC.

V gene TRBV19 combines with J gene TRBJ2-3; possible D gene TRBD2, 7 bases. This CDR3 has 16 residues. Germline lookup yields CDR1 LNHDA and CDR2 SQIVND (reference sequence). With 1 base removed from V and 4 bases from J, the gap between germline ends came to 15 bases. The CDR3 DNA sequence: TGTGCCAGTAGTATAGCCCCTGGGGGGGCCGCAGATACGCAGTATTTT. This codes for CASSIAPGGAADTQYF.

This clone occurred once. The chain combines TRBV6-5 with TRBJ1-2, with D unresolved. The CDR3 totals 11 residues. Germline lookup yields CDR1 MNHEY and CDR2 SVGAGI. The V gene lost 6 bases and the J gene lost 8 bases, with 10 bases spanning the gap. The CDR3 bases are TGTGCCAGCAGCCCCGTTTGGGGCTACACCTTC. This translates into CASSPVWGYTF.

This chain joins TRBV11-2 and TRBJ2-1, with D unclear. There are 13 residues in the CDR3. Looked up from germline, CDR1 is SGHAT and CDR2 is FQNNGV. Trimming took 6 bases from V and 0 from J, leaving 6 bases between them. The DNA of the CDR3 is TGTGCCAGCAGTAGAAGCTCCTACAATGAGCAGTTCTTC. Translating gives CASSRSSYNEQFF.

The V gene is TRBV6-5, the J gene TRBJ1-1, with 11 bases that match TRBD1. The length of the CDR3 is 16 residues. The ends lost 2 bases at V and 9 bases at J; junction bases unmatched: 11. Germline V gene sequence: CDR1 MNHEY, CDR2 SVGAGI. CDR3 sequence: CASSYRESRTGGQAFF. CDR3 in DNA: TGTGCCAGCAGTTACCGGGAATCTCGGACAGGGGGCCAAGCTTTCTTT.

This chain connects TRBV3-1 (or the pseudogene TRBV3-2) to TRBJ2-1, with D hard to call. V was clipped by 4 bases and J by 10 bases, with 11 bases between them. This CDR3 spans 12 amino acids. The germline V gene encodes CDR1 LGHDT and CDR2 YNNKEL (reference sequence). CDR3 in amino acids: CASSLGPKEQFF. CDR3 bases: TGTGCCAGCAGCCTGGGTCCAAAGGAGCAGTTCTTC.

About this clone itself: The sample carries other DNA sequences with the same CDR3. The chain employs TRBV12-3 or TRBV12-4 and TRBJ1-6; D ambiguous. Trimming removed 6 bases at V and 3 bases at J, with 3 bases between. This CDR3 comprises 12 residues. CDR3 sequence reads: CASRDYNSPLHF. CDR3 nucleotide sequence: TGTGCCAGCAGGGACTATAATTCACCCCTCCACTTT.

The rearrangement links TRBV9 to TRBJ1-1, with D uncertain. Trimming cost V 10 bases and J 10 bases, with 11 bases left between them. This CDR3 spans 9 amino acids. Germline values: CDR1 SGDLS, CDR2 YYNGEE. The CDR3: CAGRSVAFF. CDR3 nucleotide sequence: TGTGCCGGCCGAAGTGTAGCTTTCTTT.

V usage is TRBV6-6 and J usage is TRBJ1-5, with 10 nucleotides matching TRBD1. V lost 7 bases and J lost 6; bases outside the gene matches: 3. The CDR3 loop spans 13 amino acids. CDR1 is MNHNY, CDR2 SVGAGI, per germline (reference sequence). Written as DNA, the CDR3 is TGTGCCAGCACCGGGACAGGGGTTCAGCCCCAGCATTTT. Protein product: CASTGTGVQPQHF.